These 27 T cell receptor beta chains came from one sample sequenced in a study of blood T cell repertoires in COVID-19. Method: immunoSEQ multiplex PCR; TCRdb's copy keeps in-frame clones and lacks some. In the table there are roughly 210,000 clones, around 86% of which are singletons. Input material: PBMCs or T cells enriched from blood (not recorded which). Receptor source: a man younger than 40 in a cohort exposed to, infected with or recovered from COVID-19 (not recorded which).

This CDR3 reads CASSNRTGGFSEAFF. In nucleotides, the CDR3 is TGTGCCAGCAGTAACAGGACAGGGGGCTTTTCTGAAGCTTTCTTT. V is TRBV27 and J is TRBJ1-1, with 11 bases aligning to TRBD1. This CDR3 comprises 15 residues. Per the germline V gene, CDR1 is MNHEY and CDR2 is SMNVEV (reference sequence). The V segment lost 5 bases and the J segment 6 bases; nucleotides outside the gene matches: 8.

The chain joins TRBV7-2 to TRBJ1-6, with D unresolved. Trimming pared 0 bases from V and 10 bases from J, leaving 10 bases between. This CDR3 is built from 14 residues. Germline V gives CDR1 SGHTA, CDR2 FQGNSA. CDR3 sequence reads: CASSLAGRASPLHF. The CDR3 region has the DNA TGTGCCAGCAGCTTAGCAGGGAGGGCATCACCCCTCCACTTT.

J is TRBJ1-1 and V is TRBV28; D uncertain. This CDR3 comprises 15 residues. Trimming took off 5 bases at V and 3 bases at J, with 16 bases between the two ends. Germline values: CDR1 MDHEN, CDR2 SYDVKM. CDR3 region: CASSPPMGRYTEAFF. CDR3 bases: TGTGCCAGCAGTCCCCCTATGGGGAGATACACTGAAGCTTTCTTT.

The rearrangement links TRBV12-5 to TRBJ1-1; D call uncertain. This CDR3 spans 18 amino acids. V was cut by 0 bases and J by 2 bases, with 19 bases left in between. Per the germline V gene, CDR1 is LGHNT and CDR2 is FRNRAP. This chain's CDR3 is CASGLVLSAQPRNTEAFF. For the CDR3, the DNA is TGTGCTAGTGGTTTGGTACTGTCAGCACAGCCGCGAAACACTGAAGCTTTCTTT.

The chain carries TRBV11-2 and TRBJ2-3, with D perhaps matching TRBD2 (6 bases). Germline CDR1 and CDR2: SGHAT and FQNNGV. This CDR3 spans 15 amino acids. V gave up 3 bases and J gave up 0 bases, with 10 bases separating them. CDR3: CASSFFGGSTDTQYF. CDR3 in DNA: TGTGCCAGCAGCTTCTTTGGGGGGAGCACAGATACGCAGTATTTT.

The chain is built from TRBV7-2 and TRBJ1-5; D not resolved. Germline assignment: CDR1 SGHTA and CDR2 FQGNSA. The CDR3 has 13 residues. Trimming shortened V by 0 bases and J by 7 bases, and 7 bases separated the two germline ends. CDR3 in amino acids: CASSLAEEQPQHF. Written as DNA, the CDR3 is TGTGCCAGCAGCTTAGCAGAGGAACAGCCCCAGCATTTT.

The V and J genes are TRBV19 and TRBJ2-1, with 11 positions matching TRBD1. The CDR3 totals 15 residues. V lost 3 bases and J lost 4; bases outside the gene matches: 2. Per the germline V gene, CDR1 is LNHDA and CDR2 is SQIVND (reference sequence). The CDR3 DNA reads TGTGCCAGTAGTATCGGACAGGGGGCGTACAATGAGCAGTTCTTC. It translates to CASSIGQGAYNEQFF.

This clone appeared once. Here the CDR3 reads CASSPTTNGRGNTEAFF. The CDR3 DNA reads TGTGCCAGCTCTCCAACTACTAACGGTCGGGGGAACACTGAAGCTTTCTTT. The chain employs TRBV18 and TRBJ1-1; D is ambiguous. V gave up 6 bases and J gave up 1 base, with 21 bases separating them. Germline V lookup: CDR1 KGHSH, CDR2 LQKENI. The CDR3 contains 17 residues. Looking up the rest from reference TRBV18 and TRBJ1-1 gives the full variable domain: NAGVMQNPRHLVRRRGQEARLRCSPMKGHSHVYWYRQLPEEGLKFMVYLQKENIIDESGMPKERFSAEFPKEGPSILRIQQVVRGDSAAYFCASSPTTNGRGNTEAFFGQGTRLTVV.

The chain couples TRBV4-3 to TRBJ2-6; 11 nucleotides agree with TRBD1. Germline V gene lookup returns CDR1 LGHNA and CDR2 YSLEER. The CDR3 has 18 amino acids. The junction had 2 bases not matched to a gene; V was cut back by 1 base and J by 0 bases. CDR3 loop: CASSQGGQGDSGANVLTF. In DNA, the CDR3 is TGCGCCAGCAGCCAAGGGGGACAGGGGGACTCTGGGGCCAACGTCCTGACTTTC.

The V gene is TRBV7-2, the J gene TRBJ2-5; possible D gene TRBD2, 6 bases. Germline V gene data show CDR1 as SGHTA and CDR2 as FQGNSA. The CDR3 is 15 amino acids. V lost 5 bases and J 1 base, leaving 14 bases between the germline ends. The CDR3 sequence is CASSPPVSGQETQYF. The CDR3 DNA is TGTGCCAGCAGCCCCCCAGTTAGCGGCCAAGAGACCCAGTACTTC. Filled out from reference TRBV7-2 and TRBJ2-5, the complete variable domain reads GAGVSQSPSNKVTEKGKDVELRCDPISGHTALYWYRQSLGQGLEFLIYFQGNSAPDKSGLPSDRFSAERTGGSVSTLTIQRTQQEDSAVYLCASSPPVSGQETQYFGPGTRLLVL.

V and J are TRBV27 and TRBJ2-7, with D perhaps matching TRBD1 (6 bases). Trimming left V 5 bases short and J 3 bases short, with 8 bases between. The CDR3 covers 12 residues. Germline V gives CDR1 MNHEY, CDR2 SMNVEV (reference sequence). The CDR3 sequence is CASSTGNYEQYF. The CDR3 DNA is TGTGCCAGCAGTACAGGGAACTACGAGCAGTACTTC.

The V call is TRBV3-1 (or the pseudogene TRBV3-2), the J call TRBJ1-1; D gene uncertain. CDR1 and CDR2 (germline): LGHDT, YNNKEL (reference sequence). V was pared by 1 base and J by 5 bases, with 5 bases between. CDR3 length: 12 residues. The CDR3 sequence is CASSQAGTEAFF. The CDR3 region has the DNA TGTGCCAGCAGCCAAGCCGGGACTGAAGCTTTCTTT.

The chain is built from TRBV3-1 (or the pseudogene TRBV3-2) and TRBJ2-7, with 9 positions matching TRBD1. Germline lookup yields CDR1 LGHDT and CDR2 YNNKEL (reference sequence). The V gene end was trimmed by 4 bases and the J gene end by 3 bases; junction bases not matched to a gene: 10. This CDR3 has 16 amino acids. DNA of the CDR3: TGTGCCAGCAGCCCCCGAGTGGGGACAGGGATCTACGAGCAGTACTTC. Its translation: CASSPRVGTGIYEQYF.

This clone has just a few counts. V is TRBV3-1 (or the pseudogene TRBV3-2) and J is TRBJ1-1; D might be TRBD1 (5 bases). The V gene's germline CDR1 is LGHDT and CDR2 YNNKEL (reference sequence). The V gene lost 1 base and the J gene lost 4 bases, with 28 bases spanning the gap. The CDR3 sequence is 20 residues long. For the CDR3, the DNA is TGTGCCAGCAGCCAAGTACTTCGGGGAGGGACCCGAATCCGGGGCACTGAAGCTTTCTTT. It encodes CASSQVLRGGTRIRGTEAFF.

With respect to this clone: The junction departs from the called germline gene at one end, perhaps through a read error. V and J are TRBV29-1 and TRBJ2-7, with 8 bases aligning to TRBD2. The CDR3 loop spans 13 amino acids. Germline CDR1 is SQVTM and CDR2 is ANQGSEA. The CDR3 here is CSAELAVSYEQYF. CDR3 bases: TGCAGCGCTGAACTAGCGGTATCCTACGAGCAGTACTTC.

The chain joins TRBV19 to TRBJ2-7; maybe TRBD2 (6 bases). The CDR3 length is 15 residues. Germline V gene data show CDR1 as LNHDA and CDR2 as SQIVND (reference sequence). Trimming shortened V by 5 bases and J by 0 bases, and 14 bases separated the two germline ends. The CDR3 spells CASSPGTASSYEQYF. DNA for the CDR3: TGTGCCAGTAGTCCTGGGACTGCCAGCTCCTACGAGCAGTACTTC.

The rearrangement joins TRBV6-5 to TRBJ2-1; TRBD2 might be the D (6 bases). Germline assignment: CDR1 MNHEY and CDR2 SVGAGI. V lost 5 bases and J lost 7, with 12 bases in between. The CDR3 contains 13 residues. CDR3 nucleotides: TGTGCCAGCAGTCTTATTGCGGGGAATGAGCAGTTCTTC. Protein product: CASSLIAGNEQFF.

This chain joins TRBV19 and TRBJ2-4; 8 nucleotides align to TRBD2. Germline V gene sequence: CDR1 LNHDA, CDR2 SQIVND (reference sequence). V shed 6 bases, J shed 5 bases, and the junction held 6 bases outside the gene matches. The CDR3 is 14 amino acids. CDR3 nucleotide sequence: TGTGCCAGTAGATCGGGAGGGCGCGAAAACATTCAGTACTTC. Amino acid sequence: CASRSGGRENIQYF.

The chain joins TRBV28 to TRBJ2-2; possible D gene TRBD1, 5 bases. There are 13 residues in the CDR3. The germline V gene encodes CDR1 MDHEN and CDR2 SYDVKM. Trimming took 7 bases from V and 4 from J, leaving 10 bases between them. In DNA, the CDR3 is TGTGCCAGCAACCTTAGGGGCACCGGGGAGCTGTTTTTT. It specifies CASNLRGTGELFF. The complete variable domain, with remaining parts taken from reference TRBV28 and TRBJ2-2, reads DVKVTQSSRYLVKRTGEKVFLECVQDMDHENMFWYRQDPGLGLRLIYFSYDVKMKEKGDIPEGYSVSREKKERFSLILESASTNQTSMYLCASNLRGTGELFFGEGSRLTVL.

The rearrangement joins TRBV28 to TRBJ2-7; no clear D gene. Germline V gene lookup returns CDR1 MDHEN and CDR2 SYDVKM. V was pared by 2 bases and J by 0 bases, with 8 bases between. CDR3 length: 14 amino acids. CDR3 in amino acids: CASSLAVGSYEQYF. The CDR3 DNA follows: TGTGCCAGCAGTTTAGCGGTTGGCTCCTACGAGCAGTACTTC. The whole variable domain, remainder taken from reference TRBV28 and TRBJ2-7, is DVKVTQSSRYLVKRTGEKVFLECVQDMDHENMFWYRQDPGLGLRLIYFSYDVKMKEKGDIPEGYSVSREKKERFSLILESASTNQTSMYLCASSLAVGSYEQYFGPGTRLTVT.

The J gene is TRBJ2-1, the V gene TRBV5-5; the D gene is possibly TRBD1 (6 bases). The CDR3 is 12 residues long. V gave up 1 base and J gave up 9 bases, with 8 bases separating them. Germline V gives CDR1 SGHKS, CDR2 YYEKEE (reference sequence). This CDR3 is CASSLTGTEQFF. The CDR3 DNA sequence: TGTGCCAGCAGCTTGACAGGGACTGAGCAGTTCTTC.

This chain links TRBV6-1 with TRBJ2-7; D remains unclear. This CDR3 contains 13 residues. The V and J ends lost 6 bases and 4 bases respectively, with 13 bases between them. CDR1 is MNHNS and CDR2 is SASEGT in the germline V gene. The CDR3 nucleotides are TGTGCCAGCAGGGAATTAGCCGGATACGAGCAGTACTTC. The encoded protein is CASRELAGYEQYF.

This chain uses TRBV12-5 with TRBJ1-1, with 9 bases identical to TRBD1. Germline lookup yields CDR1 LGHNT and CDR2 FRNRAP. With 6 bases clipped from V and 2 bases from J, the junction kept 7 bases outside the gene matches. The CDR3 is made up of 15 amino acids. The CDR3 DNA follows: TGTGCTAGTGGCCAGGGACAGGGAGCAAACACTGAAGCTTTCTTT. Translating it yields CASGQGQGANTEAFF.

The V gene is TRBV7-9, the J gene TRBJ2-1, with D possibly being TRBD1 (6 bases). The germline gives CDR1 SEHNR, CDR2 FQNEAQ (reference sequence). With 0 bases removed from V and 3 bases from J, the gap between germline ends came to 21 bases. The CDR3 is 19 amino acids. DNA of the CDR3: TGTGCCAGCAGCTTAGCGGTCCGGGACACCTCAATCTTCTACAATGAGCAGTTCTTC. This encodes CASSLAVRDTSIFYNEQFF.

The chain has TRBV19 and TRBJ2-7, with TRBD1 matching over 9 bases. Per germline, CDR1 LNHDA and CDR2 SQIVND (reference sequence). V was pared by 1 base and J by 5 bases, with 6 bases of the junction left unmatched. The CDR3 is 15 residues long. This CDR3 reads CASSIGTGAMDEQYF. In DNA, the CDR3 is TGTGCCAGTAGTATAGGGACAGGGGCCATGGACGAGCAGTACTTC.

J is TRBJ1-1 and V is TRBV5-8; D is ambiguous. The CDR3 length is 13 residues. Between the trimmed V and J ends, which lost 5 bases and 4 bases, there was a span of 12 bases. CDR1 and CDR2 (germline): SGHTS, YDEGEE. Here the CDR3 reads CASREARVTEAFF. The CDR3 nucleotides read TGTGCCAGCAGGGAGGCAAGGGTCACTGAAGCTTTCTTT.

The chain couples TRBV29-1 to TRBJ1-5; 7 nucleotides line up with TRBD1. This CDR3 is 23 amino acids long. V lost 0 bases to trimming and J lost 0 bases; unmatched junction nucleotides: 26. Looked up from germline, CDR1 is SQVTM and CDR2 is ANQGSEA. The chain's CDR3 is CSVEDLIPGTVNTGGPSNQPQHF. CDR3 bases: TGCAGCGTTGAAGATCTAATTCCCGGGACAGTCAACACAGGAGGTCCTAGCAATCAGCCCCAGCATTTT.